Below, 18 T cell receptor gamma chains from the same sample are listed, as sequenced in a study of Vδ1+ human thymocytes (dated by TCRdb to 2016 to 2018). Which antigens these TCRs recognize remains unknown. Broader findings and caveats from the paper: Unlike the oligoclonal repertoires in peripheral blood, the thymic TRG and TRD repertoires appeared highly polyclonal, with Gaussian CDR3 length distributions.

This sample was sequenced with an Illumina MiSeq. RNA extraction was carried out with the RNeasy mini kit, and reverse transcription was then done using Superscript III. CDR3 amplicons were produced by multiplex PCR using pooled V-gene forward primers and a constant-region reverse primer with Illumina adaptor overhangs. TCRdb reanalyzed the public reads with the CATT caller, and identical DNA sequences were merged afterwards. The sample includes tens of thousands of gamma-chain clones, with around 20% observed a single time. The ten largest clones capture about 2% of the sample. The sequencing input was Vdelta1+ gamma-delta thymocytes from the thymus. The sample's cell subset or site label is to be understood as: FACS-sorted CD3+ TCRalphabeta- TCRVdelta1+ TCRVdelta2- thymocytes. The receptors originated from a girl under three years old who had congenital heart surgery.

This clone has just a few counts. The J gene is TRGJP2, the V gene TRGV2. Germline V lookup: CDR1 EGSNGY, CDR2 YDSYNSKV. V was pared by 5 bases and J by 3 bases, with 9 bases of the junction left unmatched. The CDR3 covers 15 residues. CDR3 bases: TGTGCCACCTGGGCCAGGCGAGGTAGTGATTGGATCAAGACGTTT. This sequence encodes CATWARRGSDWIKTF.

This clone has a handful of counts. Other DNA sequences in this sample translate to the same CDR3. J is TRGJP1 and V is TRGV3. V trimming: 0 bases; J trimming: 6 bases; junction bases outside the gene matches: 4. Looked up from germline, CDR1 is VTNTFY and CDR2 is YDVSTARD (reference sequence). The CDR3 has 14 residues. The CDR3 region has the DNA TGTGCCACCTGGGACAGGCAAGCTGGTTGGTTCAAGATATTT. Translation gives CATWDRQAGWFKIF.

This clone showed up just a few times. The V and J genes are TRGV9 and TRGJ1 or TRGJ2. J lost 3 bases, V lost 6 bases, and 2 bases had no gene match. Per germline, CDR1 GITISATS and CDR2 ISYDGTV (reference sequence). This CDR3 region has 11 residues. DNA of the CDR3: TGTGCCTTGTGGATTTATTATAAGAAACTCTTT. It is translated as CALWIYYKKLF.

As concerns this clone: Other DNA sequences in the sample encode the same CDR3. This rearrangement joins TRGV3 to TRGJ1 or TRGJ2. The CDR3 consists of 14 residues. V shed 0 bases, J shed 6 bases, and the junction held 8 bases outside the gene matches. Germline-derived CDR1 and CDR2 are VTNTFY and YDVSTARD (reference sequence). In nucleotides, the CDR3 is TGTGCCACCTGGGACAGGCCCGGAGGTTATAAGAAACTCTTT. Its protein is CATWDRPGGYKKLF.

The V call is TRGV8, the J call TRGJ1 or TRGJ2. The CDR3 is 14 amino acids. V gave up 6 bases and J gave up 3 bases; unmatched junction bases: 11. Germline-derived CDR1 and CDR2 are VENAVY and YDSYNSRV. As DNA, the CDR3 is TGTGCCACCTGGATCGTCTCTAGTTATTATAAGAAACTCTTT. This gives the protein CATWIVSSYYKKLF.

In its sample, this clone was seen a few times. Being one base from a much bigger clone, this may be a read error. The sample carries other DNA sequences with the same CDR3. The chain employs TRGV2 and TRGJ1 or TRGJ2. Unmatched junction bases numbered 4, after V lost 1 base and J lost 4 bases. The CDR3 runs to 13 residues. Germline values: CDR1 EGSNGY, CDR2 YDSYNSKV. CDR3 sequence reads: CATWDGQYYKKLF. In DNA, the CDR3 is TGTGCCACCTGGGACGGCCAATATTATAAGAAACTCTTT.

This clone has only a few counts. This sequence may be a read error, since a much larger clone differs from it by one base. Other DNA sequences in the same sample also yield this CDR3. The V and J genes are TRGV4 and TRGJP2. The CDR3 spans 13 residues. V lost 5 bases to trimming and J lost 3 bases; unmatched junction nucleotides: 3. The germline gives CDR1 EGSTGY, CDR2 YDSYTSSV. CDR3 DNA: TGTGCCACCTGGGTCGGTAGTGATTGGATCAAGACGTTT. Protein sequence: CATWVGSDWIKTF.

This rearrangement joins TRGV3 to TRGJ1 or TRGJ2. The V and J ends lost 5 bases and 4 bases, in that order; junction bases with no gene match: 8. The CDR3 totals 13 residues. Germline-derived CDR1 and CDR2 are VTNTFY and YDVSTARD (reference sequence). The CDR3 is CATWAPFYYKKLF. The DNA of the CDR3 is TGTGCCACCTGGGCCCCCTTCTATTATAAGAAACTCTTT.

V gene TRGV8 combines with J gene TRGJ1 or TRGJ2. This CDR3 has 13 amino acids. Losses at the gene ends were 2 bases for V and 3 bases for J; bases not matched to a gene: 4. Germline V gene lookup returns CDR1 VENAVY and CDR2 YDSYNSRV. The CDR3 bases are TGTGCCACCTGGGATAAGCTTTATTATAAGAAACTCTTT. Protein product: CATWDKLYYKKLF.

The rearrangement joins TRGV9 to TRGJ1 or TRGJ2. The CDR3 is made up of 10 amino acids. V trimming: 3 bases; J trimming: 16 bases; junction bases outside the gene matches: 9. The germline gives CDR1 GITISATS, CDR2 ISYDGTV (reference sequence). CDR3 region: CALWEPLGLF. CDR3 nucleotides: TGTGCCTTGTGGGAGCCACTGGGGCTCTTT.

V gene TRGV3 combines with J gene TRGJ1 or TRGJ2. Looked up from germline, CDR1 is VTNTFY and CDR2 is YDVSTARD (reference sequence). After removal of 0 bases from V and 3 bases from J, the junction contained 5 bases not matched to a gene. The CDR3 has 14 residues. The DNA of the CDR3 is TGTGCCACCTGGGACAGGCGTGGTTATTATAAGAAACTCTTT. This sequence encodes CATWDRRGYYKKLF.

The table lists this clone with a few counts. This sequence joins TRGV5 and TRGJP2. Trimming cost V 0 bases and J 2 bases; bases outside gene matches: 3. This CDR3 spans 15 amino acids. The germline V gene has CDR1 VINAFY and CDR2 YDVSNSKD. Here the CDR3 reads CATWDRPSSDWIKTF. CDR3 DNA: TGTGCCACCTGGGACAGGCCAAGTAGTGATTGGATCAAGACGTTT.

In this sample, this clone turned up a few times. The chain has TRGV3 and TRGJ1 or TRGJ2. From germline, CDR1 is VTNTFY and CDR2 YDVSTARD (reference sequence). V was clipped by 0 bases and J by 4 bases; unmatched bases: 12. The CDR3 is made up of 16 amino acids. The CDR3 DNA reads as TGTGCCACCTGGGACAGGCCGGGGGTGTCCTATTATAAGAAACTCTTT. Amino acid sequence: CATWDRPGVSYYKKLF.

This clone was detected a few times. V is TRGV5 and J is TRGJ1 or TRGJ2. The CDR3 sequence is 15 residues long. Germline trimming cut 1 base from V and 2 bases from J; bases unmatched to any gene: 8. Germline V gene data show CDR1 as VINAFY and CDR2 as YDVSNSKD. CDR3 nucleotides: TGTGCCACCTGGGACAGAAAAGGGTATTATTATAAGAAACTCTTT. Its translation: CATWDRKGYYYKKLF.

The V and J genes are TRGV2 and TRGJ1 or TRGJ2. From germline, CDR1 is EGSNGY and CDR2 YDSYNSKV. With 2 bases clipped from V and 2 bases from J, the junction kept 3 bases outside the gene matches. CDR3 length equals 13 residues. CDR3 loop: CATWDDHYYKKLF. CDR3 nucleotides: TGTGCCACCTGGGACGACCATTATTATAAGAAACTCTTT.

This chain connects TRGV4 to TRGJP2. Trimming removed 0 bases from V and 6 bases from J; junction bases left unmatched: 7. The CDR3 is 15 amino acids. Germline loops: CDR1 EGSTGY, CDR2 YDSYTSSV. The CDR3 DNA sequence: TGTGCCACCTGGGATGGGTGGATTGGTGATTGGATCAAGACGTTT. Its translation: CATWDGWIGDWIKTF.

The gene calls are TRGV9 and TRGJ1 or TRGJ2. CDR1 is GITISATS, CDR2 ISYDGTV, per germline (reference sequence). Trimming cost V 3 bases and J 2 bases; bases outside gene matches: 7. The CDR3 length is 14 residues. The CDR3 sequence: CALWEFGDYYKKLF. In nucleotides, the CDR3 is TGTGCCTTGTGGGAGTTTGGGGATTATTATAAGAAACTCTTT.

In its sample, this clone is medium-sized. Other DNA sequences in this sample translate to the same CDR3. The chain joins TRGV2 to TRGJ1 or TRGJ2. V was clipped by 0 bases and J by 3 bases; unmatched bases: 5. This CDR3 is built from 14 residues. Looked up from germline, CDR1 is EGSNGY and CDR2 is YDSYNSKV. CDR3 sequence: CATWDGPGYYKKLF. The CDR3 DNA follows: TGTGCCACCTGGGACGGGCCCGGTTATTATAAGAAACTCTTT.